This T cell receptor (beta chain) was documented in a study of early T cells in non-severe SARS-CoV-2 infection. Study-wide background: Investigators sequenced bulk RNA drawn from unsorted whole blood, and chains remained unpaired.

General study results and limits: Using VDJdb, the matching emphasized anti-spike CD8 responses while missing private and CD4 specificities.

The V and J ends lost 5 bases and 8 bases, in that order; junction bases with no gene match: 18. The CDR3 length is 16 residues. CDR1 SGHDT and CDR2 YYEEEE come from the germline V gene. A word on this clonotype: Its specificity is unknown.

Individually, cDNA molecules had unique molecular identifiers attached to them. Via MiXCR, TCRdb re-called the 5' RACE reads, giving one row per CDR3 protein. Seen here are tens of thousands of distinct CDR3 sequences, more than 10% observed once, and the top ten hold roughly 4.5%. Sample: whole blood, taken at baseline. The TCR originated in an adult who was a healthcare worker with PCR-confirmed SARS-CoV-2 infection or an uninfected control (not recorded which). The genes are TRBV5-6 and TRBJ2-7; 8 bases map to TRBD1. The CDR3 DNA sequence: TGTGCCAGCAGTTCGGTTACCGGGACAGGTGGGATGAAGCAGTACTTC. Protein sequence: CASSSVTGTGGMKQYF.